This TCR beta chain came from a study of OX40 agonist ivuxolimab in advanced cancers. Study-level background: Every 2 weeks, patients got intravenous ivuxolimab at one of six dose levels (0.01-10 mg/kg).

Repertoires were generated with immunoSEQ multiplex PCR, while TCRdb's copy carries only in-frame clones and drops some. Among tens of thousands of clones listed, around 84% were seen once. Germline V gives CDR1 KGHSH, CDR2 LQKENI. V dropped 8 bases and J dropped 3 bases, with 6 bases sitting between them. The CDR3 runs 11 residues. A note on this clone: Its antigen is as yet unknown.

Points from the study as a whole: Researchers did not establish what antigens the expanded peripheral T cells target.

The sample in question was CD4+ or CD8+ T cells sorted from blood, obtained in a trial of the OX40 agonist ivuxolimab. The chain couples TRBV18 to TRBJ2-3; no firm D call. The clonotype was recovered from an adult with an advanced solid tumor such as melanoma, head and neck, liver or kidney cancer. The CDR3 DNA is TGTGCCAGCGGTTCGACAGATACGCAGTATTTT. The encoded protein is CASGSTDTQYF.